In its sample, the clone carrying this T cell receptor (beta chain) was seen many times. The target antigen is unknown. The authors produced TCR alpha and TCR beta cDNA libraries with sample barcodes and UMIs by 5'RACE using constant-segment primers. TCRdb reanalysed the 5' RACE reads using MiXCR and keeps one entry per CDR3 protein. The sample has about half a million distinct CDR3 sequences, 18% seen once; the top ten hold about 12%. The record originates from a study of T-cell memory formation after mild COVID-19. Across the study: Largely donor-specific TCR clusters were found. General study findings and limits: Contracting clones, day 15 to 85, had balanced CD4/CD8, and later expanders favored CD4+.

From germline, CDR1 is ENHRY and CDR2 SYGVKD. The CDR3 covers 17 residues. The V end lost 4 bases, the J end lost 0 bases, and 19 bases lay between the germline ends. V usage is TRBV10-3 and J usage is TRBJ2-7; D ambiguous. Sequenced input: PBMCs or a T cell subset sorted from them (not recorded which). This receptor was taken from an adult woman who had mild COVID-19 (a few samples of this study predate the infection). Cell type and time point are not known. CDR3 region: CAISATLVGQSSYEQYF. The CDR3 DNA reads TGTGCCATCAGTGCAACCTTGGTCGGGCAAAGCTCCTACGAGCAGTACTTC.